Presented here are 3 T cell receptor beta chains from one specimen sequenced in a study of blood T cell repertoires in COVID-19. Produced via immunoSEQ multiplex PCR; TCRdb's table is partial and in-frame only. This sample carries about 120,000 clones, over 70% of them seen once, and the ten largest clones take 25% to 30%. The sequenced sample was peripheral blood. These receptors all come from a woman in her 70s with acute or convalescent COVID-19.

This chain links TRBV6-1 with TRBJ1-5; maybe TRBD1 (5 bases). V was pared by 0 bases and J by 5 bases, with 11 bases between. CDR3 length: 15 amino acids. Per germline, CDR1 MNHNS and CDR2 SASEGT. CDR3 sequence reads: CASSEAGRVYQPQHF. CDR3 DNA sequence: TGTGCCAGCAGTGAAGCTGGCAGGGTATATCAGCCCCAGCATTTT.

J is TRBJ1-6 and V is TRBV12-3 or TRBV12-4, with TRBD1 as a possible D gene (5 bases). This CDR3 has 11 residues. The ends were cut back, 3 bases at V and 15 bases at J, with 9 bases in the middle. The CDR3 DNA reads as TGTGCCAGCAGTTTCTCGGGGGTCCTCCACTTT. This encodes CASSFSGVLHF.

This chain links TRBV10-3 with TRBJ2-2; 8 bases line up with TRBD2. This CDR3 is built from 15 residues. J lost 0 bases, V lost 6 bases, and 3 bases had no gene match. Germline CDR1 and CDR2: ENHRY and SYGVKD. The CDR3 DNA is TGTGCCATCAGAATAGCGGGGTCGAACACCGGGGAGCTGTTTTTT. Translation: CAIRIAGSNTGELFF.